Many counts were recorded for the clone carrying this T cell receptor beta chain. No antigen is known for it. TCRbeta library preparation incorporated unique molecular identifiers. TCRdb reanalysed the PCR reads using MiXCR and keeps one entry per CDR3 protein. Here the sample spans about 140,000 distinct CDR3 sequences, about 8.8% being singletons. The data originate from a study of T-cell reconstitution after alpha-beta-depleted transplantation in children. Study results and caveats: Reportedly, roughly two months post-transplant, alpha-beta T cells arose from several hundred expanded graft clones. A year post-transplant, T-cell counts and diversity derived mostly from newly produced T cells. Day-60 TCRbeta diversity that was high in some patients was derived from surviving recipient T cells and thymic progenitors.

V lost 3 bases and J lost 0, with 9 bases in between. The CDR3 extends over 16 amino acids. Germline V gives CDR1 MGHRA, CDR2 YSYEKL. V and J are TRBV4-1 and TRBJ2-6; D gene unclear. The sequences come from PBMCs, mostly from graft donor cells, collected 180 days after TCRalphabeta/CD19-depleted stem cell transplant. This clonotype was obtained from a female patient aged 2-10 years who had a stem cell transplant for congenital amegakaryocytic thrombocytopenia, so the T cells may come from the graft donor. CDR3 in amino acids: CASSHRPGSGANVLTF. CDR3 nucleotide sequence: TGCGCCAGCAGCCATAGACCGGGCTCTGGGGCCAACGTCCTGACTTTC.